This T cell receptor beta chain originates from a study of blood T cell repertoires in COVID-19. This CDR3 has 15 residues. Germline V gives CDR1 SGHTA, CDR2 FQGNSA. The V and J ends lost 0 bases and 4 bases, in that order; junction bases with no gene match: 5. Assay used: immunoSEQ multiplex PCR; TCRdb lists only in-frame clones, some missing. This sample has 62,000 or so clones, with more than 65% found just once. This clonotype was obtained from a human donor in a cohort sampled during active COVID-19. Sequenced input: peripheral blood. This chain joins TRBV7-2 and TRBJ2-5, with TRBD1 identical over 7 bases. For the CDR3, the DNA is TGTGCCAGCAGCTTAGCGACAGGGAGTGTAGAGACCCAGTACTTC. It yields the protein CASSLATGSVETQYF.